This TCR beta chain came from a study of blood T cell repertoires in COVID-19. About the research overall: The United States, Italy and Spain were the sources of the acute and convalescent COVID-19 samples. T cells, B-cell-depleted T cells, or PBMCs provided the cDNA or gDNA that served as material.

Original handling: Counts of nucleated cells, estimated from reference gene primer amplification, were obtained. The assay was immunoSEQ multiplex PCR, and TCRdb's table has in-frame clones only and misses some. V, J and clone size derive from that table, while D and trimming were established from the DNA sequence. The sample comprises some 320,000 clones, about 91% of which are singletons, and 6.9% rests with the top ten. The CDR3 runs 15 residues. Trimming cost V 1 base and J 3 bases; bases outside gene matches: 4. Germline values: CDR1 SGHRS, CDR2 YFSETQ. The chain links TRBV5-1 to TRBJ2-3; the match to TRBD1 covers 8 bases. The receptor was isolated from a woman in her 30s who had recovered from COVID-19. The source material was peripheral blood. As DNA, the CDR3 is TGCGCCAGCAGCTTGACAGGGGGTACTACAGATACGCAGTATTTT. Its protein product is CASSLTGGTTDTQYF.